The 32 T cell receptor beta chains below all came from one sample that was sequenced in a study of shared clonotypes between healthy human individuals. As defined, naive CD8 cells were CD45RO-negative and positively selected for CCR7, with terminally differentiated effector memory CD45RA+ cells excluded. Data came from immunoSEQ multiplex PCR; TCRdb stores just in-frame clones and leaves some out. This table holds hundreds of thousands of clones, 90% to 95% found once. The sample comprised naive CD8+ T cells sorted from blood. Receptor source: a man younger than 40 in good health.

The rearrangement uses TRBV11-2 and TRBJ1-4; possible D gene TRBD1, 5 bases. The germline V and J ends were trimmed by 5 bases and 2 bases, with 15 bases remaining between them. Germline V gene lookup returns CDR1 SGHAT and CDR2 FQNNGV. The CDR3 has 16 residues. CDR3 residues: CASSPNRQKTNEKLFF. CDR3 sequence (DNA): TGTGCCAGCAGCCCCAATCGACAGAAGACTAATGAAAAACTGTTTTTT.

The V gene is TRBV7-9, the J gene TRBJ2-1; 14 bases line up with TRBD2. Per the germline V gene, CDR1 is SEHNR and CDR2 is FQNEAQ (reference sequence). Germline trimming cut 8 bases from V and 15 bases from J; bases unmatched to any gene: 9. The CDR3 loop spans 13 amino acids. CDR3 sequence reads: CASRGTSGRGLFF. DNA for the CDR3: TGTGCCAGCCGCGGGACTAGCGGGAGAGGTCTGTTCTTC.

The CDR3 DNA is TGCGCCAGCAAAGGAGGGCTTTCCTACGAGCAGTACTTC. Its protein product is CASKGGLSYEQYF. The chain recombines TRBV5-1 with TRBJ2-7; perhaps TRBD2 as D (6 bases). The CDR3 length is 13 residues. Germline CDR1 SGHRS, CDR2 YFSETQ. The V end lost 6 bases, the J end lost 1 base, and 11 bases lay between the germline ends.

This chain's CDR3 is CASSLNVGRELFF. DNA for the CDR3: TGTGCCAGCAGCTTAAACGTTGGCAGGGAGCTGTTTTTT. The gene calls are TRBV7-2 and TRBJ2-2; D uncertain. This CDR3 has 13 residues. The V end lost 2 bases, the J end lost 9 bases, and 10 bases lay between the germline ends. Germline CDR1 reads SGHTA; CDR2 reads FQGNSA.

This chain joins TRBV7-6 and TRBJ2-1, with 7 positions matching TRBD2. V lost 1 base, J lost 1 base, and 4 bases stayed unmatched. CDR3 length: 16 residues. CDR1 SGHVS and CDR2 FNYEAQ come from the germline V gene. CDR3 sequence reads: CASSLGWRESYNEQFF. The CDR3 DNA sequence: TGTGCCAGCAGCTTAGGGTGGCGGGAGTCCTACAATGAGCAGTTCTTC.

The genes are TRBV29-1 and TRBJ2-7; 8 bases line up with TRBD2. The germline CDR1 and CDR2 sequences are SQVTM and ANQGSEA. The CDR3 loop spans 15 amino acids. J lost 2 bases, V lost 0 bases, and 6 bases had no gene match. The CDR3 region is CSVEEAGGNTYEQYF. DNA of the CDR3: TGCAGCGTTGAAGAGGCGGGAGGCAACACCTACGAGCAGTACTTC.

The chain is built from TRBV7-6 and TRBJ2-7; D is perhaps TRBD2 (6 bases). The CDR3 extends over 14 amino acids. The V end lost 5 bases, the J end lost 2 bases, and 13 bases lay between the germline ends. CDR1 is SGHVS and CDR2 is FNYEAQ in the germline V gene. This CDR3 is CASSPPGRTYEQYF. As DNA, the CDR3 is TGTGCCAGCAGCCCACCTGGGAGGACCTACGAGCAGTACTTC. The full variable domain, its missing parts supplied by reference TRBV7-6 and TRBJ2-7, is GAGVSQSPRYKVTKRGQDVALRCDPISGHVSLYWYRQALGQGPEFLTYFNYEAQQDKSGLPNDRFSAERPEGSISTLTIQRTEQRDSAMYRCASSPPGRTYEQYFGPGTRLTVT.

The gene calls are TRBV10-3 and TRBJ2-7; 9 nucleotides agree with TRBD1. With V trimmed by 6 bases and J by 5 bases, 14 bases remained unmatched. The germline CDR1 and CDR2 sequences are ENHRY and SYGVKD. This CDR3 comprises 16 residues. The CDR3 loop is CAIRADRGTRGDEQYF. CDR3 in DNA: TGTGCCATCAGAGCCGACAGGGGGACTCGAGGGGACGAGCAGTACTTC.

The rearrangement links TRBV4-1 to TRBJ1-1; no clear D. Germline V gene sequence: CDR1 MGHRA, CDR2 YSYEKL. This CDR3 is built from 12 residues. V dropped 4 bases and J dropped 2 bases, with 5 bases sitting between them. CDR3 nucleotides: TGCGCCAGCAGCCCCGATAACACTGAAGCTTTCTTT. Its translation: CASSPDNTEAFF.

The chain employs TRBV29-1 and TRBJ2-5; tentatively, D is TRBD1 (5 bases). V lost 1 base to trimming and J lost 4 bases, with 13 bases between them. The CDR3 is 14 amino acids. The germline CDR1 and CDR2 sequences are SQVTM and ANQGSEA. This CDR3 reads CSVEGQGVGETQYF. CDR3 DNA: TGCAGCGTTGAAGGGCAGGGCGTGGGAGAGACCCAGTACTTC.

Only one count was recorded for this clone. CDR3 DNA sequence: TGTGCCAGCAGCCAAGATGAGACTAGCGGGAGTAACATTCAGTACTTC. Its translation is CASSQDETSGSNIQYF. This chain joins TRBV5-5 and TRBJ2-4; TRBD2 aligns across 12 bases. Germline V CDR1 and CDR2: SGHKS, YYEKEE (reference sequence). Unmatched junction bases numbered 9, after V lost 4 bases and J lost 7 bases. The CDR3 spans 16 residues.

The J gene is TRBJ1-4, the V gene TRBV4-1, with 9 bases lining up with TRBD1. The CDR3 covers 17 residues. The V gene's germline CDR1 is MGHRA and CDR2 YSYEKL. The J segment lost 3 bases and the V segment lost 0 bases, leaving 5 bases of the junction unmatched. The CDR3 here is CASSQEDRGPANEKLFF. The CDR3 DNA reads as TGCGCCAGCAGCCAAGAGGACAGGGGCCCCGCTAATGAAAAACTGTTTTTT.

The chain employs TRBV9 and TRBJ2-1; 8 nucleotides agree with TRBD2. This CDR3 has 20 amino acids. Germline V gives CDR1 SGDLS, CDR2 YYNGEE. V dropped 1 base and J dropped 0; count of bases not matched to a gene: 15. CDR3 sequence: CASSVKQTGLVPSSYNEQFF. The CDR3 DNA reads TGTGCCAGCAGCGTAAAGCAAACGGGACTAGTTCCTAGCTCCTACAATGAGCAGTTCTTC.

This CDR3 is CASSFPNRGGGSGANVLTF. The CDR3, as DNA: TGTGCCAGCAGCTTCCCAAACAGGGGAGGCGGCTCTGGGGCCAACGTCCTGACTTTC. The chain recombines TRBV11-2 with TRBJ2-6; the D gene is possibly TRBD1 (7 bases). The CDR3 spans 19 residues. The ends were cut back, 3 bases at V and 0 bases at J, with 18 bases in the middle. Germline V lookup: CDR1 SGHAT, CDR2 FQNNGV.

This clone was counted between two and nine times. J is TRBJ1-1 and V is TRBV10-3, with a weak D call TRBD1 (5 bases). The germline CDR1 and CDR2 sequences are ENHRY and SYGVKD. Trimming removed 0 bases at V and 5 bases at J, with 7 bases between. The CDR3 has 13 amino acids. This chain's CDR3 is CAISESKGTEAFF. The CDR3 bases are TGTGCCATCAGTGAGTCCAAGGGGACTGAAGCTTTCTTT.

Points on this clone: Different DNA sequences within this sample yield the same CDR3. This chain connects TRBV2 to TRBJ1-5, with no clear D. The V gene lost 8 bases and the J gene lost 6 bases, with 8 bases spanning the gap. The CDR3 contains 11 residues. The germline V gene has CDR1 SNHLY and CDR2 FYNNEI. The CDR3 DNA reads TGTGCCAGCCGAGGCGGTCAGCCCCAGCATTTT. Residues: CASRGGQPQHF.

The V call is TRBV29-1, the J call TRBJ2-3, with D hard to call. The CDR3 covers 15 residues. Trimming removed 0 bases from V and 0 bases from J, with 10 bases in between. CDR1 and CDR2 (germline): SQVTM, ANQGSEA. For the CDR3, the DNA is TGCAGCGTTGAAGATCTCTCTGGAAGCACAGATACGCAGTATTTT. Amino acid sequence: CSVEDLSGSTDTQYF.

The genes are TRBV10-1 and TRBJ1-1; D call uncertain. Germline-derived CDR1 and CDR2 are WNHNN and SYGVQD (reference sequence). V was cut by 5 bases and J by 1 base, with 23 bases left in between. The CDR3 loop spans 18 amino acids. The CDR3 spells CASSKDRPFTYPNTEAFF. CDR3 DNA sequence: TGCGCCAGCAGTAAAGATCGGCCGTTTACATACCCGAACACTGAAGCTTTCTTT.

The chain couples TRBV7-2 to TRBJ1-5; D uncertain. Deletions cut 1 base from V and 2 bases from J, with 9 bases between. CDR3 length: 15 residues. Germline V gene sequence: CDR1 SGHTA, CDR2 FQGNSA. The DNA of the CDR3 is TGTGCCAGCAGCTTAGAGACCCATGGCAATCAGCCCCAGCATTTT. It specifies CASSLETHGNQPQHF.

The chain is built from TRBV7-5 and TRBJ1-1. TRBV7-5 is a listed pseudogene. CDR3 size: 13 residues. CDR3 DNA sequence: TGTGCCAGAAGCTTAGCGCGGGACACTGAAGCTTTCTTT. Translating gives CARSLARDTEAFF.

As concerns this clone: The junction departs from the called germline gene at one end, perhaps through a read error. V usage is TRBV13 and J usage is TRBJ2-7, with 9 nucleotides matching TRBD2. CDR3 length equals 15 residues. Germline values: CDR1 PRHDT, CDR2 FYEKMQ (reference sequence). Here the CDR3 reads CASSLGTGLATEQYF. The CDR3 DNA reads TGTGCCAGCAGCCTAGGAACGGGACTAGCAACCGAGCAGTACTTC.

Note on this clone: The same CDR3 can be traced to other DNA sequences in this sample. This sequence joins TRBV27 and TRBJ1-2; D is unclear. V shed 0 bases and J shed 4 bases, with 6 bases lying between them. The CDR3 spans 13 residues. CDR1 MNHEY and CDR2 SMNVEV come from the germline V gene (reference sequence). CDR3 coding DNA: TGTGCCAGCAGTTTATCCCGGTCCTATGGCTACACCTTC. Residues: CASSLSRSYGYTF.

This clone appeared a single time. This chain joins TRBV11-2 and TRBJ2-7; tentatively, D is TRBD2 (8 bases). Between the trimmed V and J ends, which lost 3 bases and 2 bases, there was a span of 23 bases. Per germline, CDR1 SGHAT and CDR2 FQNNGV. CDR3 length: 18 amino acids. The CDR3 DNA is TGTGCCAGCAGCTTGTGGGCAGCGGGGGACAGACACGCCTACGAGCAGTACTTC. Its translation: CASSLWAAGDRHAYEQYF.

V and J are TRBV7-8 and TRBJ2-4; a possible D gene is TRBD1 (5 bases). CDR1 is SGHVS and CDR2 is FQNEAQ in the germline V gene. This CDR3 spans 14 amino acids. Trimming stripped 2 bases from V and 8 bases from J, with 13 bases between. CDR3 sequence reads: CASSLRLQGDIQYF. CDR3 bases: TGTGCCAGCAGCTTACGACTCCAAGGGGACATTCAGTACTTC. Supplemented by reference TRBV7-8 and TRBJ2-4, the full variable domain reads GAGVSQSPRYKVAKRGQDVALRCDPISGHVSLFWYQQALGQGPEFLTYFQNEAQLDKSGLPSDRFFAERPEGSVSTLKIQRTQQEDSAVYLCASSLRLQGDIQYFGAGTRLSVL.

The V and J genes are TRBV30 and TRBJ1-1; D is unresolved. The CDR3 contains 11 residues. CDR1 is GTSNPN, CDR2 SVGIG, per germline (reference sequence). V gave up 4 bases and J gave up 4 bases, with 7 bases separating them. The CDR3 DNA is TGTGCCTGGACTTGGGGCACTGAAGCTTTCTTT. Translating it yields CAWTWGTEAFF.

This chain connects TRBV7-8 to TRBJ2-7; D gene unclear. The CDR3 totals 13 residues. V lost 3 bases, J lost 11 bases, and 17 bases lay in between. Germline CDR1 reads SGHVS; CDR2 reads FQNEAQ. The CDR3 spells CASSFAGNDQEYF. DNA for the CDR3: TGTGCCAGCAGCTTTGCAGGAAATGACCAGGAGTACTTC.

In nucleotides, the CDR3 is TGTGCCAGCAGCGGGCGTAAGGGGAATTACGGGGAGCTGTTTTTT. Amino acid sequence: CASSGRKGNYGELFF. This chain connects TRBV9 to TRBJ2-2; D is perhaps TRBD1 (5 bases). The CDR3 spans 15 residues. Germline CDR1 reads SGDLS; CDR2 reads YYNGEE. Trimming removed 3 bases from V and 7 bases from J, with 16 bases in between.

V and J are TRBV6-1 and TRBJ2-1, with 7 bases lining up with TRBD2. The CDR3 runs to 14 residues. Germline CDR1 is MNHNS and CDR2 is SASEGT. Trimming removed 3 bases from V and 10 bases from J; junction bases left unmatched: 9. For the CDR3, the DNA is TGTGCCAGCAGTGATTTCCGGGACTATAAGGAGCAGTTCTTC. It is translated as CASSDFRDYKEQFF.

The J gene is TRBJ2-3, the V gene TRBV7-9; no clear D. Germline V gives CDR1 SEHNR, CDR2 FQNEAQ (reference sequence). CDR3 length equals 16 residues. V was pared by 0 bases and J by 4 bases, with 14 bases between. CDR3 region: CASSLAQWSVADTQYF. CDR3 in DNA: TGTGCCAGCAGCTTAGCGCAATGGAGTGTGGCAGATACGCAGTATTTT.

The chain carries TRBV28 and TRBJ2-6; TRBD1 might be the D (6 bases). V dropped 5 bases and J dropped 2 bases, with 10 bases sitting between them. The CDR3 is 15 amino acids. The germline gives CDR1 MDHEN, CDR2 SYDVKM. The CDR3 is CASSPWTAGANVLTF. The CDR3 region has the DNA TGTGCCAGCAGTCCTTGGACAGCTGGGGCCAACGTCCTGACTTTC.

The chain is built from TRBV9 and TRBJ2-1; 8 nucleotides line up with TRBD2. V dropped 0 bases and J dropped 7; count of bases not matched to a gene: 6. The CDR3 length is 15 residues. Germline assignment: CDR1 SGDLS and CDR2 YYNGEE. CDR3 sequence reads: CASSVVERERNEQFF. In DNA form, the CDR3 reads TGTGCCAGCAGCGTAGTCGAGCGGGAGAGGAATGAGCAGTTCTTC.

The gene calls are TRBV5-6 and TRBJ2-1; D is ambiguous. V was trimmed by 0 bases and J by 1 base, leaving 8 bases between them. CDR1 and CDR2 from the germline V gene are SGHDT and YYEEEE. This CDR3 contains 15 residues. The CDR3 sequence: CASSLAQQSYNEQFF. The CDR3 region has the DNA TGTGCCAGCAGCTTGGCCCAACAGTCCTACAATGAGCAGTTCTTC. Combining the CDR3 with reference TRBV5-6 and TRBJ2-1 gives the whole variable domain DAGVTQSPTHLIKTRGQQVTLRCSPKSGHDTVSWYQQALGQGPQFIFQYYEEEERQRGNFPDRFSGHQFPNYSSELNVNALLLGDSALYLCASSLAQQSYNEQFFGPGTRLTVL.